The source of this TCR beta chain is a study of shared clonotypes between healthy human individuals. Looking at the study overall: Those who served as donors were a couple of women and three men between the ages of 18 and 49. Study-level points and caveats: The represented genetic and exposure-history diversity was limited by the small number of donors.

Clones were sequenced by immunoSEQ multiplex PCR, and TCRdb holds only the in-frame ones, with some missing. The table records approximately 530,000 clones, approximately 94% of them present only once. With respect to this clone: Its antigen is unidentified.

Trimming removed 2 bases from V and 4 bases from J, with 12 bases in between. The V gene's germline CDR1 is KGHSH and CDR2 LQKENI. This CDR3 is 15 amino acids long. The V call is TRBV18, the J call TRBJ2-1; tentatively, D is TRBD1 (6 bases). Input material: naive CD4+ T cells sorted from blood. Subset defined: CD45RA+ positively selected. The source of this sequence is a woman in her 30s in good health. CDR3 DNA sequence: TGTGCCAGCTCACCATCCCCAGGGGCGTACAATGAGCAGTTCTTC. It is translated as CASSPSPGAYNEQFF.